One and the same sample provided the 9 T cell receptor beta chains below, sequenced in a study of CD8 T cells in Susac syndrome. RNA amounts of about 0.5 to 1 ug underwent reverse transcription with random hexamers. TCRdb recomputed calls from the immunoSEQ multiplex PCR reads with MiXCR, one row per CDR3 protein. The data contain approximately 110,000 distinct CDR3 sequences, about 93% of them singletons. Sequencing used CD4+ T cells from PBMCs. The receptors derive from a human donor in good health.

The CDR3 coding sequence is TGTGCCAGCACCTTGGGACAGGGGGACGAGCAGTACTTC. Encoded protein: CASTLGQGDEQYF. V and J are TRBV12-3 or TRBV12-4 and TRBJ2-7; 11 nucleotides line up with TRBD1. V gave up 7 bases and J gave up 5 bases; unmatched junction bases: 4. The CDR3 totals 13 residues.

V gene TRBV5-4 combines with J gene TRBJ2-2; 11 bases match TRBD2. Trimming cost V 1 base and J 7 bases; bases outside gene matches: 6. CDR1 is SGHNT and CDR2 is YYREEE in the germline V gene (reference sequence). CDR3 size: 16 residues. The CDR3 region is CASSLKLAGAGGELFF. The CDR3 DNA is TGTGCCAGCAGCTTGAAACTAGCGGGAGCGGGCGGGGAGCTGTTTTTT.

This chain connects TRBV29-1 to TRBJ2-7; 8 bases map to TRBD2. This CDR3 is built from 13 residues. Germline V gives CDR1 SQVTM, CDR2 ANQGSEA. The V and J ends lost 1 base and 3 bases, in that order; junction bases with no gene match: 2. The CDR3 bases are TGCAGCGTTGAAGCGGGGGGGCACTACGAGCAGTACTTC. Its translation: CSVEAGGHYEQYF.

The V call is TRBV20-1, the J call TRBJ2-7; possibly TRBD1 or TRBD2 for D (5 bases each). Per the germline V gene, CDR1 is DFQATT and CDR2 is SNEGSKA (reference sequence). The V end lost 0 bases, the J end lost 2 bases, and 17 bases lay between the germline ends. The CDR3 has 16 amino acids. The DNA of the CDR3 is TGCAGTGCTAGAGATGAAGGGGACCGACGAACCTACGAGCAGTACTTC. Protein product: CSARDEGDRRTYEQYF.

The chain links TRBV12-5 to TRBJ1-1; D remains ambiguous. Trimming removed 6 bases at V and 2 bases at J, with 7 bases between. Germline V gene data show CDR1 as LGHNT and CDR2 as FRNRAP. The CDR3 contains 12 residues. The CDR3 sequence: CASGPHNTEAFF. The CDR3 DNA reads TGTGCTAGTGGCCCCCACAACACTGAAGCTTTCTTT.

V gene TRBV20-1 combines with J gene TRBJ1-2; D gene uncertain. This CDR3 is 13 amino acids long. Trimming removed 2 bases at V and 2 bases at J, with 9 bases between. CDR1 and CDR2 from the germline V gene are DFQATT and SNEGSKA (reference sequence). In DNA, the CDR3 is TGCAGTGCTAGATCTCGACCCAACTATGGCTACACCTTC. Its protein is CSARSRPNYGYTF.

V is TRBV5-1 and J is TRBJ2-2, with 12 bases that match TRBD2. The length of the CDR3 is 16 residues. Germline V CDR1 and CDR2: SGHRS, YFSETQ. V was clipped by 4 bases and J by 4 bases; unmatched bases: 5. CDR3 sequence (DNA): TGCGCCAGCAGCCCCGGACTAGCGGGAATCACCGGGGAGCTGTTTTTT. It translates to CASSPGLAGITGELFF.

The rearrangement uses TRBV18 and TRBJ2-7; weak D call: TRBD1 (6 bases). The CDR3 extends over 15 amino acids. V lost 0 bases and J lost 6, with 15 bases in between. Germline V gene data show CDR1 as KGHSH and CDR2 as LQKENI. The CDR3 DNA is TGTGCCAGCTCACCACCGAACAGGGAAATGGGCGAGCAGTACTTC. The encoded protein is CASSPPNREMGEQYF.

This chain uses TRBV2 with TRBJ2-7; unclear D gene. Germline V CDR1 and CDR2: SNHLY, FYNNEI. V lost 6 bases, J lost 6 bases, and 12 bases lay in between. This CDR3 has 12 residues. The CDR3 protein is CASSLETTEQYF. The CDR3 coding sequence is TGTGCCAGCAGCCTGGAGACGACCGAGCAGTACTTC.